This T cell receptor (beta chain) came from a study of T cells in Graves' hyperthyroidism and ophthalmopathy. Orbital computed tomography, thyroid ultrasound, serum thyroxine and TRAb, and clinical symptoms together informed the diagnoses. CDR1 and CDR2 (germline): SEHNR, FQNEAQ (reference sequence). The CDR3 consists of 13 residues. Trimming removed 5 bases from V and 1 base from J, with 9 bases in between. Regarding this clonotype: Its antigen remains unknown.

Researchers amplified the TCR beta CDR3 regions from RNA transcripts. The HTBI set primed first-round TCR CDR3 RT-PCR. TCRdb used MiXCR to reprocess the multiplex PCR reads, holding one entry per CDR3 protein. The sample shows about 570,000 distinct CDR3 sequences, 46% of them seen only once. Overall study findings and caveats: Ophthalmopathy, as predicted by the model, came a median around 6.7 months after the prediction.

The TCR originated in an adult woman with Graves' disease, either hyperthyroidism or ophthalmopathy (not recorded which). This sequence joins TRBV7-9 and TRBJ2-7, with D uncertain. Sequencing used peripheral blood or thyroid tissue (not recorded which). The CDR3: CASSPVASYEQYF. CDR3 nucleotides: TGTGCCAGCAGCCCTGTCGCATCCTACGAGCAGTACTTC.